This T cell receptor beta chain was observed in a study of blood T cells in healthy people across ages. Combining a sample-barcoded 5' primer with a J-beta primer mix, a second PCR ran for roughly 7 to 12 cycles. TCRdb called the 5' RACE reads again in MiXCR, with one record for every CDR3 protein. The repertoire holds approximately 800,000 distinct CDR3 sequences, with around 24% as singletons. This CDR3 spans 15 amino acids. Germline CDR1 is SGHRS and CDR2 is YFSETQ. V was clipped by 3 bases and J by 2 bases, with 15 bases between them. A minimum of 5.5 micrograms of total RNA was extracted per sample. This clonotype was counted a few times. Its antigen is unidentified. Regarding the study as a whole: Age showed a roughly linear inverse relationship with TCR beta diversity per million T cells. Diversity was higher, and naive CD4+ cells more numerous, in long-lived donors than in aged donors.

The data were also submitted as part of a second study, on T cells of mothers and their children. That study reports: Study donors consisted of a few healthy Caucasian mothers and their six children.

The rearrangement uses TRBV5-1 and TRBJ2-7; possibly TRBD2 for D (6 bases). The source is a boy younger than 18 in good health. The sequencing sample was made of blood. CDR3 residues: CASSYSGDGAYEQYF. The CDR3 bases are TGCGCCAGCAGCTATTCGGGGGATGGAGCCTACGAGCAGTACTTC. Together with reference TRBV5-1 and TRBJ2-7, the CDR3 gives the full variable domain: KAGVTQTPRYLIKTRGQQVTLSCSPISGHRSVSWYQQTPGQGLQFLFEYFSETQRNKGNFPGRFSGRQFSNSRSEMNVSTLELGDSALYLCASSYSGDGAYEQYFGPGTRLTVT.